Below are 11 T cell receptor beta chains sequenced from a single sample in a study of control samples from healthy donors and cancer patients. The table came from immunoSEQ multiplex PCR; TCRdb's copy has only in-frame clones and leaves some out. Altogether about 160,000 clones are present, 96% being singletons, with the ten largest covering approximately 1%. Sequences were obtained from blood. These receptor sequences come from a woman aged 25 to 39 in good health.

The rearrangement links TRBV4-2 to TRBJ2-2; 10 nucleotides line up with TRBD2. This CDR3 has 18 amino acids. CDR1 is LGHNA and CDR2 is YNFKEQ in the germline V gene. V lost 6 bases and J lost 0; bases outside the gene matches: 10. The chain's CDR3 is CASSQKGTSASNTGELFF. The DNA for the CDR3 is TGTGCCAGCAGTCAAAAAGGGACTAGCGCATCGAACACCGGGGAGCTGTTTTTT.

The chain uses TRBV28 and TRBJ1-6; 7 nucleotides line up with TRBD1. After removal of 6 bases from V and 5 bases from J, the junction contained 4 bases not matched to a gene. Germline V gene sequence: CDR1 MDHEN, CDR2 SYDVKM. This CDR3 is 14 amino acids long. CDR3 sequence reads: CASRDQGDNSPLHF. In nucleotides, the CDR3 is TGTGCCAGCAGGGATCAGGGGGATAATTCACCCCTCCACTTT.

The gene calls are TRBV11-3 and TRBJ2-7; possibly TRBD2 for D (7 bases). Trimming cost V 5 bases and J 1 base, with 12 bases left between them. CDR1 and CDR2 from the germline V gene are SGHNT and YENEEA. The CDR3 runs 14 residues. CDR3 residues: CASSPGGQSYEQYF. The CDR3, as DNA: TGTGCCAGCAGCCCGGGGGGACAATCCTACGAGCAGTACTTC.

Here the CDR3 reads CASSPGQGGAYGYTF. CDR3 in DNA: TGTGCCAGCAGCCCGGGACAGGGAGGGGCGTATGGCTACACCTTC. V and J are TRBV7-2 and TRBJ1-2; 9 bases are shared with TRBD1. Unmatched junction bases numbered 9, after V lost 5 bases and J lost 5 bases. The CDR3 runs to 15 residues. Germline V gives CDR1 SGHTA, CDR2 FQGNSA.

The chain recombines TRBV19 with TRBJ2-1, with 7 bases identical to TRBD1. The trim removed 5 bases at V and 3 bases at J, leaving 13 bases unmatched. The CDR3 has 17 residues. From germline, CDR1 is LNHDA and CDR2 SQIVND (reference sequence). The CDR3 DNA reads TGTGCCAGTAGTTTTTCCCCGGGGACAGCGTACTACAATGAGCAGTTCTTC. This translates into CASSFSPGTAYYNEQFF. Full variable domain (remainder filled in from reference TRBV19 and TRBJ2-1): DGGITQSPKYLFRKEGQNVTLSCEQNLNHDAMYWYRQDPGQGLRLIYYSQIVNDFQKGDIAEGYSVSREKKESFPLTVTSAQKNPTAFYLCASSFSPGTAYYNEQFFGPGTRLTVL.

The chain carries TRBV7-3 and TRBJ2-2, with D unclear. Trimming cost V 5 bases and J 6 bases, with 7 bases left between them. Germline lookup yields CDR1 SGHTA and CDR2 FQGTGA. CDR3 length equals 12 residues. DNA for the CDR3: TGTGCCAGCAGCCCACAACCCGGGGAGCTGTTTTTT. Translation gives CASSPQPGELFF.

This clone appeared once. The chain employs TRBV21-1 and TRBJ2-2; the table's D call, TRBD1, has no DNA check behind it. TRBV21-1 is noted as a pseudogene. This CDR3 is 18 amino acids long. The CDR3 nucleotides read TGTGCCAGCAGCAAGGGGAAAGGGACAGGCATAAACACCGGGGAGCTGTTTTTT. Its protein is CASSKGKGTGINTGELFF.

The chain joins TRBV6-2 or TRBV6-3 to TRBJ1-1, with D unclear. The CDR3 has 14 amino acids. The V and J ends lost 3 bases and 4 bases respectively, with 12 bases between them. Germline V gives CDR1 MNHEY, CDR2 SVGEGT. The CDR3 loop is CASSYLLGGTEAFF. CDR3 DNA: TGTGCCAGCAGTTATCTGTTGGGCGGCACTGAAGCTTTCTTT.

This chain uses TRBV5-6 with TRBJ1-1, with 7 bases fitting TRBD1. With V trimmed by 4 bases and J by 4 bases, 10 bases remained unmatched. Germline V CDR1 and CDR2: SGHDT, YYEEEE. There are 15 residues in the CDR3. CDR3 in amino acids: CASSPIPSGGTEAFF. The CDR3 DNA reads TGTGCCAGCAGCCCCATTCCGTCAGGGGGCACTGAAGCTTTCTTT. Supplemented by reference TRBV5-6 and TRBJ1-1, the full variable domain reads DAGVTQSPTHLIKTRGQQVTLRCSPKSGHDTVSWYQQALGQGPQFIFQYYEEEERQRGNFPDRFSGHQFPNYSSELNVNALLLGDSALYLCASSPIPSGGTEAFFGQGTRLTVV.

The chain joins TRBV6-2 or TRBV6-3 to TRBJ1-5, with a tentative D call TRBD1 (6 bases). This CDR3 is built from 16 residues. V was pared by 1 base and J by 2 bases, with 12 bases between. Germline CDR1 and CDR2: MNHEY and SVGEGT. The CDR3 DNA reads as TGTGCCAGCAGTTACTGGGGGGGCTTGGGCAATCAGCCCCAGCATTTT. Encoded protein: CASSYWGGLGNQPQHF.

The rearrangement links TRBV7-9 to TRBJ2-5; possible D gene TRBD2, 5 bases. The V and J ends lost 5 bases and 4 bases respectively, with 17 bases between them. The length of the CDR3 is 15 residues. The germline V gene encodes CDR1 SEHNR and CDR2 FQNEAQ (reference sequence). The chain's CDR3 is CASSTRLGRGETQYF. In DNA form, the CDR3 reads TGTGCCAGCAGCACCCGACTGGGCCGGGGAGAGACCCAGTACTTC.